The sequence of this T cell receptor (beta chain) was determined in a study of neoadjuvant anti-PD-1 for oral cavity cancer. Clones were sequenced by immunoSEQ multiplex PCR, and TCRdb holds only the in-frame ones, with some missing. The sample contains 60,000 to 75,000 clones, around four fifths of which appear only once. Germline V gene sequence: CDR1 MNHEY, CDR2 SMNVEV (reference sequence). With 8 bases removed from V and 5 bases from J, the gap between germline ends came to 15 bases. This CDR3 has 14 residues. The chain employs TRBV27 and TRBJ2-2, with D tentatively TRBD2 (6 bases). The clonotype was recovered from a person aged 35 to 85 with oral cavity squamous cell carcinoma. Sequencing used PBMCs, obtained before nivolumab (anti-PD-1) treatment. CDR3 in DNA: TGTGCCAGCCGCGGGGTGGGTGGAACCGGGGAGCTGTTTTTT. Its protein product is CASRGVGGTGELFF.